The 24 T cell receptor beta chains listed next were all sequenced from one sample in a study of blood T cell repertoires in COVID-19. Produced via immunoSEQ multiplex PCR; TCRdb's table is partial and in-frame only. The table includes 250,000 to 350,000 clones, 85% to 90% detected once. Material: peripheral blood. The receptors shown here come from a woman between 25 and 40 years old with COVID-19, enrolled during active disease.

The rearrangement links TRBV5-6 to TRBJ1-4; 8 nucleotides agree with TRBD1. J lost 6 bases, V lost 3 bases, and 10 bases had no gene match. The V gene's germline CDR1 is SGHDT and CDR2 YYEEEE. The CDR3 totals 16 residues. The CDR3 nucleotides are TGTGCCAGCAGCTCCGGAATAGGGACAGGTGATGAAAAACTGTTTTTT. It codes for CASSSGIGTGDEKLFF.

This rearrangement joins TRBV7-9 to TRBJ1-6, with 8 bases identical to TRBD1. The CDR3 length is 15 residues. Per germline, CDR1 SEHNR and CDR2 FQNEAQ (reference sequence). J lost 10 bases, V lost 5 bases, and 10 bases had no gene match. As DNA, the CDR3 is TGTGCCAGCAGCCCCGGCGGGGCAGGGGGCTCACCCCTCCACTTT. As protein: CASSPGGAGGSPLHF.

In this sample, this clone turned up a few times. V gene TRBV12-3 or TRBV12-4 combines with J gene TRBJ2-1; D might be TRBD2 (6 bases). Trimming took off 10 bases at V and 8 bases at J, with 18 bases between the two ends. The CDR3 is 13 amino acids. CDR3 amino acids: CAIRRGNQHEQFF. CDR3 bases: TGTGCCATCCGTCGGGGGAATCAGCATGAGCAGTTCTTC.

This chain connects TRBV29-1 to TRBJ1-1, with D unclear. Germline V gives CDR1 SQVTM, CDR2 ANQGSEA. This CDR3 has 12 amino acids. With 3 bases removed from V and 4 bases from J, the gap between germline ends came to 9 bases. The CDR3 here is CSVDPPSTEAFF. The DNA of the CDR3 is TGCAGCGTTGACCCCCCGAGCACTGAAGCTTTCTTT.

The V call is TRBV6-1, the J call TRBJ1-5; weak D call: TRBD1 (5 bases). The CDR3 length is 12 residues. The V and J ends lost 2 bases and 8 bases respectively, with 7 bases between them. Germline loops: CDR1 MNHNS, CDR2 SASEGT. CDR3 amino acids: CASSERGEPQHF. For the CDR3, the DNA is TGTGCCAGCAGTGAACGGGGGGAGCCCCAGCATTTT.

The V call is TRBV18, the J call TRBJ1-4; D is unresolved. V was clipped by 3 bases and J by 3 bases, with 11 bases between them. Germline V gene data show CDR1 as KGHSH and CDR2 as LQKENI. The CDR3 consists of 15 residues. CDR3 in amino acids: CASSPLGAANEKLFF. The DNA of the CDR3 is TGTGCCAGCTCACCTCTGGGAGCAGCTAATGAAAAACTGTTTTTT. The variable domain in full, with the rest retrieved from reference TRBV18 and TRBJ1-4, is NAGVMQNPRHLVRRRGQEARLRCSPMKGHSHVYWYRQLPEEGLKFMVYLQKENIIDESGMPKERFSAEFPKEGPSILRIQQVVRGDSAAYFCASSPLGAANEKLFFGSGTQLSVL.

This clone turned up a few times. The rearrangement joins TRBV18 to TRBJ2-7, with D possibly matching TRBD1 (5 bases). This CDR3 contains 17 residues. The V end was cut by 3 bases, the J end by 2 bases, with 20 bases between. The germline V gene encodes CDR1 KGHSH and CDR2 LQKENI. CDR3 residues: CASSPTSGAGLTYEQYF. The DNA of the CDR3 is TGTGCCAGCTCACCTACGTCCGGCGCAGGGTTGACCTACGAGCAGTACTTC.

This rearrangement joins TRBV7-2 to TRBJ1-2; D is unclear. Deletions cut 1 base from V and 8 bases from J, with 14 bases between. CDR1 and CDR2 (germline): SGHTA, FQGNSA. There are 14 residues in the CDR3. The CDR3 reads CASSLGVVGRGYTF. DNA for the CDR3: TGTGCCAGCAGCTTAGGCGTAGTAGGGAGGGGCTACACCTTC.

In DNA form, the CDR3 reads TGTGCCAGCAGCTCGACATCGAACACCGGGGAGCTGTTTTTT. Its translation is CASSSTSNTGELFF. The chain uses TRBV5-4 and TRBJ2-2; unclear D gene. This CDR3 contains 14 residues. Trimming stripped 3 bases from V and 0 bases from J, with 6 bases between. Germline V CDR1 and CDR2: SGHNT, YYREEE (reference sequence).

The gene calls are TRBV3-1 (or the pseudogene TRBV3-2) and TRBJ1-2; D might be TRBD1 (6 bases). This CDR3 has 12 residues. The V and J ends lost 6 bases and 7 bases respectively, with 12 bases between them. Looked up from germline, CDR1 is LGHDT and CDR2 is YNNKEL (reference sequence). CDR3 bases: TGTGCCAGCAGTCCTGGGACATTTGGCTACACCTTC. Translated: CASSPGTFGYTF.

The chain recombines TRBV7-9 with TRBJ1-2; a possible D gene is TRBD1 (6 bases). The CDR3 is 14 residues long. Between the trimmed V and J ends, which lost 5 bases and 3 bases, there was a span of 13 bases. Germline V gene sequence: CDR1 SEHNR, CDR2 FQNEAQ (reference sequence). CDR3: CASSQRTDYYGYTF. For the CDR3, the DNA is TGTGCCAGCAGCCAAAGGACAGATTACTATGGCTACACCTTC.

The chain links TRBV9 to TRBJ2-1, with 8 bases aligning to TRBD1. The V gene end was trimmed by 3 bases and the J gene end by 0 bases; junction bases not matched to a gene: 2. The CDR3 contains 15 residues. CDR1 and CDR2 (germline): SGDLS, YYNGEE. The CDR3 sequence is CASSDTGGSYNEQFF. The CDR3 nucleotides are TGTGCCAGCAGCGACACAGGGGGCTCCTACAATGAGCAGTTCTTC.

V and J are TRBV30 and TRBJ2-7, with 9 positions matching TRBD1. The germline V gene encodes CDR1 GTSNPN and CDR2 SVGIG (reference sequence). The J segment lost 9 bases and the V segment lost 0 bases, leaving 6 bases of the junction unmatched. The CDR3 covers 13 residues. The CDR3 DNA sequence: TGTGCCTGGAGTGTGTTAACGGACAGGGGGCAGTACTTC. Protein: CAWSVLTDRGQYF.

The rearrangement joins TRBV3-1 (or the pseudogene TRBV3-2) to TRBJ2-7; D unresolved. CDR1 and CDR2 (germline): LGHDT, YNNKEL (reference sequence). Trimming left V 3 bases short and J 4 bases short, with 4 bases between. This CDR3 has 11 residues. Written as DNA, the CDR3 is TGTGCCAGCAGCCAGTTATACGAGCAGTACTTC. Its translation: CASSQLYEQYF.

The chain recombines TRBV30 with TRBJ2-7; D not resolved. The CDR3 totals 13 residues. V lost 0 bases and J lost 2, with 8 bases in between. Germline V gene sequence: CDR1 GTSNPN, CDR2 SVGIG (reference sequence). For the CDR3, the DNA is TGTGCCTGGAGTGTCGGTACAGCCTACGAGCAGTACTTC. It specifies CAWSVGTAYEQYF.

V and J are TRBV6-1 and TRBJ1-1; D perhaps matches TRBD1 (5 bases). The germline V and J ends were trimmed by 2 bases and 11 bases, with 15 bases remaining between them. CDR3 length: 13 residues. Germline V gene lookup returns CDR1 MNHNS and CDR2 SASEGT. This CDR3 is CASSESLGRVAFF. The CDR3 nucleotides read TGTGCCAGCAGTGAATCCTTGGGCAGGGTGGCTTTCTTT.

The rearrangement uses TRBV10-3 and TRBJ2-2, with D perhaps TRBD1 (6 bases). This CDR3 spans 16 amino acids. Trimming left V 0 bases short and J 0 bases short, with 8 bases between. Germline V gene data show CDR1 as ENHRY and CDR2 as SYGVKD. The CDR3 coding sequence is TGTGCCATCAGTGAGTCGCAGGGGCCGAACACCGGGGAGCTGTTTTTT. This codes for CAISESQGPNTGELFF.

V usage is TRBV29-1 and J usage is TRBJ2-2; 11 bases align to TRBD1. The CDR3 totals 14 residues. CDR1 is SQVTM and CDR2 is ANQGSEA in the germline V gene. V lost 7 bases to trimming and J lost 3 bases; unmatched junction nucleotides: 4. The CDR3 loop reads CSARTGGDTGELFF. In DNA, the CDR3 is TGCAGCGCTCGGACAGGGGGCGACACCGGGGAGCTGTTTTTT.

The chain couples TRBV9 to TRBJ2-6, with TRBD1 as a possible D gene (5 bases). The CDR3 is made up of 16 amino acids. The germline V and J ends were trimmed by 0 bases and 4 bases, with 11 bases remaining between them. Germline CDR1 and CDR2: SGDLS and YYNGEE. CDR3 protein: CASSVEPGFGANVLTF. CDR3 sequence (DNA): TGTGCCAGCAGCGTAGAGCCAGGGTTCGGGGCCAACGTCCTGACTTTC.

The CDR3 reads CASSFEGAGIGTQYF. The CDR3 region has the DNA TGCGCCAGCAGCTTTGAGGGGGCAGGGATTGGAACCCAGTACTTC. This rearrangement joins TRBV5-1 to TRBJ2-5; 7 nucleotides line up with TRBD1. The CDR3 spans 15 residues. CDR1 and CDR2 (germline): SGHRS, YFSETQ. V lost 2 bases and J lost 8; bases outside the gene matches: 12.

This rearrangement joins TRBV6-1 to TRBJ1-1; 9 nucleotides agree with TRBD1. Germline V lookup: CDR1 MNHNS, CDR2 SASEGT. Losses at the gene ends were 3 bases for V and 1 base for J; bases not matched to a gene: 3. The CDR3 runs 15 residues. As DNA, the CDR3 is TGTGCCAGCAGTGAGGGACAGGGACCGAACACTGAAGCTTTCTTT. It encodes CASSEGQGPNTEAFF.

The V call is TRBV20-1, the J call TRBJ1-3; unclear D gene. In germline, CDR1 is DFQATT, CDR2 SNEGSKA (reference sequence). The CDR3 is 11 amino acids. Trimming removed 0 bases from V and 8 bases from J, with 5 bases in between. In nucleotides, the CDR3 is TGCAGTGCTAGAGAGCGGGACACCATATATTTT. It encodes CSARERDTIYF.

V usage is TRBV12-3 or TRBV12-4 and J usage is TRBJ2-7; no definite D call. The V end was cut by 6 bases, the J end by 4 bases, with 13 bases between. The CDR3 is 13 amino acids. The CDR3 spells CASRSTVTYEQYF. The DNA of the CDR3 is TGTGCCAGCAGATCTACAGTTACTTACGAGCAGTACTTC.

The genes are TRBV12-2 and TRBJ1-6. TRBV12-2 is given as a pseudogene. The CDR3 spans 20 residues. CDR3 coding DNA: TGTGCAAGTCGCTTCCGCCCGAGAACCAGCATTAGCTCCTATAATTCGCCCCTCCACTTT. As protein: CASRFRPRTSISSYNSPLHF.